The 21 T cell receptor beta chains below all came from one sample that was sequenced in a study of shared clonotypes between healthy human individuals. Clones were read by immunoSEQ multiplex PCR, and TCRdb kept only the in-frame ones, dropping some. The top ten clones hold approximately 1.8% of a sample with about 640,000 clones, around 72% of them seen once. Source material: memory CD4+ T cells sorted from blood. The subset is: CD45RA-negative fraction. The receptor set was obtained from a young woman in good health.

The CDR3 sequence is CASSYESYEQYF. CDR3 nucleotide sequence: TGTGCCAGCAGTTACGAGTCCTACGAGCAGTACTTC. The chain carries TRBV5-4 and TRBJ2-7; no firm D call. The V gene's germline CDR1 is SGHNT and CDR2 YYREEE (reference sequence). This CDR3 is 12 amino acids long. The V end was cut by 5 bases, the J end by 1 base, with 7 bases between.

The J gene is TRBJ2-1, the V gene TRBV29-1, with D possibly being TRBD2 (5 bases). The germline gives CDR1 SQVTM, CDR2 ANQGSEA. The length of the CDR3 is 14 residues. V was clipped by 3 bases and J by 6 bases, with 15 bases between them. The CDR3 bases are TGCAGCGTTGAGAGGGAGATTTTTGGCAATGAGCAGTTCTTC. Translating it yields CSVEREIFGNEQFF.

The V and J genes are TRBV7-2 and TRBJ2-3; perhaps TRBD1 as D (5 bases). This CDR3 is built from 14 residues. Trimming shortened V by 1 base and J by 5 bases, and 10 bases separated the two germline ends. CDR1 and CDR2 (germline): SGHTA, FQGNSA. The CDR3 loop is CASSLGYRRDTQYF. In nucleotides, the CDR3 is TGTGCCAGCAGCTTAGGGTACAGGCGAGATACGCAGTATTTT.

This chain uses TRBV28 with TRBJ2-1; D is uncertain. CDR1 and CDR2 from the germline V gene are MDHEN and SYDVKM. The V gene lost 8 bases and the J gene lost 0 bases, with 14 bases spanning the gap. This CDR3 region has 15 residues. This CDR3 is CASQMAPSSYNEQFF. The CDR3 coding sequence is TGTGCCAGCCAAATGGCCCCTAGCTCCTACAATGAGCAGTTCTTC.

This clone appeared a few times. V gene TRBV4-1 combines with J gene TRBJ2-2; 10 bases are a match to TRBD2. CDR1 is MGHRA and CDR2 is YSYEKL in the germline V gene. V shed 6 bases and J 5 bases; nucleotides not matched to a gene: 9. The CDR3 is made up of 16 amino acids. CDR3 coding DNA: TGCGCCAGCAGGGCTAGCGGGAGTATCTTAACCGGGGAGCTGTTTTTT. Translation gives CASRASGSILTGELFF.

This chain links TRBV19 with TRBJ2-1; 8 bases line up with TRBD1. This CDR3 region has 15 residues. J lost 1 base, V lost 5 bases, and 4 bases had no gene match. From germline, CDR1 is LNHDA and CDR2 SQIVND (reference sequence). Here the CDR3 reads CASSARQGSYNEQFF. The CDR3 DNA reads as TGTGCCAGTAGTGCACGACAGGGGTCCTACAATGAGCAGTTCTTC.

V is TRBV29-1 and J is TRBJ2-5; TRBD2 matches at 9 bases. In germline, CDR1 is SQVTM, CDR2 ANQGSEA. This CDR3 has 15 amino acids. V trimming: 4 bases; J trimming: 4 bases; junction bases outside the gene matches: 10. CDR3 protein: CSVGDSLRGGETQYF. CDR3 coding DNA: TGCAGCGTTGGCGATTCCTTGCGGGGGGGAGAGACCCAGTACTTC.

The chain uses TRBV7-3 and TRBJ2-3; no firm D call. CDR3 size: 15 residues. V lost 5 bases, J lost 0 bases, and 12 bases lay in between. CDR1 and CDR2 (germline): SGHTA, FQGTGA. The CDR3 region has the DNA TGTGCCAGCAGCCCCGGGCACTATAGCACAGATACGCAGTATTTT. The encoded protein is CASSPGHYSTDTQYF. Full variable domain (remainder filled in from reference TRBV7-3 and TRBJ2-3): GAGVSQTPSNKVTEKGKYVELRCDPISGHTALYWYRQSLGQGPEFLIYFQGTGAADDSGLPNDRFFAVRPEGSVSTLKIQRTERGDSAVYLCASSPGHYSTDTQYFGPGTRLTVL.

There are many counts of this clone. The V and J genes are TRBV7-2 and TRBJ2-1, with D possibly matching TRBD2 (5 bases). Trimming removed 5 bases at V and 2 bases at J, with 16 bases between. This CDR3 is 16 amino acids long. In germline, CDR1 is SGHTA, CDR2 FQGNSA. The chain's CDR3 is CASSPPRAAAYNEQFF. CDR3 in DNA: TGTGCCAGCAGCCCCCCCCGAGCGGCTGCCTACAATGAGCAGTTCTTC.

CDR3 nucleotide sequence: TGCAGCGCCAGGACCGGGCCGGGGGCTGGGTACGAGCAGTACTTC. It encodes CSARTGPGAGYEQYF. The chain has TRBV29-1 and TRBJ2-7; D possibly matches TRBD1 or TRBD2 (6 bases each). Trimming shortened V by 7 bases and J by 4 bases, and 23 bases separated the two germline ends. Germline V lookup: CDR1 SQVTM, CDR2 ANQGSEA. The CDR3 totals 15 residues.

CDR3 protein: CASSRRTGDGNLPYEQYF. The CDR3 nucleotides read TGTGCCAGCAGCCGGAGGACAGGGGACGGCAACTTACCCTACGAGCAGTACTTC. The chain carries TRBV5-5 and TRBJ2-7; 9 bases line up with TRBD1. V shed 4 bases, J shed 2 bases, and the junction held 16 bases outside the gene matches. This CDR3 is built from 18 residues. Germline loops: CDR1 SGHKS, CDR2 YYEKEE (reference sequence).

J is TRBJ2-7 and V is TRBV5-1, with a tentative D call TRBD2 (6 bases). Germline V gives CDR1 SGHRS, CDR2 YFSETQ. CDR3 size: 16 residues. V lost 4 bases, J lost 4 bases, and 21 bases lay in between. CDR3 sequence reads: CASSQTVQTGVYEQYF. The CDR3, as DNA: TGCGCCAGCAGCCAGACAGTTCAGACGGGAGTGTACGAGCAGTACTTC. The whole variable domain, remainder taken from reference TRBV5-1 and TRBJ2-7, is KAGVTQTPRYLIKTRGQQVTLSCSPISGHRSVSWYQQTPGQGLQFLFEYFSETQRNKGNFPGRFSGRQFSNSRSEMNVSTLELGDSALYLCASSQTVQTGVYEQYFGPGTRLTVT.

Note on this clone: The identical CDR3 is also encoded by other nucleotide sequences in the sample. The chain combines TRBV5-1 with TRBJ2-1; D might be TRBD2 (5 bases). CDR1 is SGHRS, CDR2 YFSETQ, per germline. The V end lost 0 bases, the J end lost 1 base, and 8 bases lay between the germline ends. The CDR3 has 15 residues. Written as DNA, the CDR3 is TGCGCCAGCAGCTTGGATACGGGATCCTACAATGAGCAGTTCTTC. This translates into CASSLDTGSYNEQFF. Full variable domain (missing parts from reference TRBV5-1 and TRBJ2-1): KAGVTQTPRYLIKTRGQQVTLSCSPISGHRSVSWYQQTPGQGLQFLFEYFSETQRNKGNFPGRFSGRQFSNSRSEMNVSTLELGDSALYLCASSLDTGSYNEQFFGPGTRLTVL.

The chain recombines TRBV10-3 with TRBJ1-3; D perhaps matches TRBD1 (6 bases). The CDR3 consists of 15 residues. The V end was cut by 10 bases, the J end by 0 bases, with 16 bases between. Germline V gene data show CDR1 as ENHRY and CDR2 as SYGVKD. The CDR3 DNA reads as TGTGCCACCCTTCGACAGGCGAGCTCTGGAAACACCATATATTTT. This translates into CATLRQASSGNTIYF.

CDR3 region: CASSSTRQGSYEQYF. The DNA for the CDR3 is TGTGCCAGCAGCTCAACCCGACAGGGCTCCTACGAGCAGTACTTC. The V and J genes are TRBV5-4 and TRBJ2-7, with TRBD1 identical over 7 bases. The length of the CDR3 is 15 residues. V lost 3 bases, J lost 0 bases, and 6 bases stayed unmatched. Germline V gene data show CDR1 as SGHNT and CDR2 as YYREEE (reference sequence).

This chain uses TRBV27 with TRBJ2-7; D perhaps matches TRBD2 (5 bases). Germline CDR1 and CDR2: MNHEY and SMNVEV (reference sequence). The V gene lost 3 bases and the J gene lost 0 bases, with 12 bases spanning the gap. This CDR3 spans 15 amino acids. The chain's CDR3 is CASSFTGLSSYEQYF. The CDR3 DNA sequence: TGTGCCAGCAGTTTCACGGGGTTAAGCTCCTACGAGCAGTACTTC.

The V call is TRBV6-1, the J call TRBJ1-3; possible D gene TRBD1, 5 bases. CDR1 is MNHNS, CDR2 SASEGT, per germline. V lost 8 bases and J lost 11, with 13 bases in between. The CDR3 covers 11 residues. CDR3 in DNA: TGTGCCAGCGGCAGGGCGGTGGCCATATATTTT. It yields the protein CASGRAVAIYF.

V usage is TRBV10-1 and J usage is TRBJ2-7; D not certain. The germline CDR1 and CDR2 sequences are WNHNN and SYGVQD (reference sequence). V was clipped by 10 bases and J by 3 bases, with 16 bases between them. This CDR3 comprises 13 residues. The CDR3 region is CATPRLDNYEQYF. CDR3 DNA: TGCGCCACACCCCGCCTAGATAACTACGAGCAGTACTTC.

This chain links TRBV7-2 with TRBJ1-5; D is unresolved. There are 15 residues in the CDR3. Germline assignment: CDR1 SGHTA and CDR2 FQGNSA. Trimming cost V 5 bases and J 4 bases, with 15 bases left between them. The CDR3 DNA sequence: TGTGCCAGCAGCCGACCGGGGATTCGGAATCAGCCCCAGCATTTT. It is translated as CASSRPGIRNQPQHF.

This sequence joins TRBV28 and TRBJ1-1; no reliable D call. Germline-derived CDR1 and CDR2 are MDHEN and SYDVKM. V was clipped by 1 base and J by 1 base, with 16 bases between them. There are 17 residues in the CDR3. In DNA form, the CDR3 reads TGTGCCAGCAGTTTATTTGGCTTCGGACTGACGAACACTGAAGCTTTCTTT. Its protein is CASSLFGFGLTNTEAFF.

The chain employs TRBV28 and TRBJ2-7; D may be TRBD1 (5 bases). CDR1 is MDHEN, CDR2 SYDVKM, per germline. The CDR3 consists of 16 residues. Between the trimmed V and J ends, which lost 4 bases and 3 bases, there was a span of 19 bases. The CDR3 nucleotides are TGTGCCAGCAGTTCCCTAAGGTCGCAGGGCCTCTACGAGCAGTACTTC. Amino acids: CASSSLRSQGLYEQYF.